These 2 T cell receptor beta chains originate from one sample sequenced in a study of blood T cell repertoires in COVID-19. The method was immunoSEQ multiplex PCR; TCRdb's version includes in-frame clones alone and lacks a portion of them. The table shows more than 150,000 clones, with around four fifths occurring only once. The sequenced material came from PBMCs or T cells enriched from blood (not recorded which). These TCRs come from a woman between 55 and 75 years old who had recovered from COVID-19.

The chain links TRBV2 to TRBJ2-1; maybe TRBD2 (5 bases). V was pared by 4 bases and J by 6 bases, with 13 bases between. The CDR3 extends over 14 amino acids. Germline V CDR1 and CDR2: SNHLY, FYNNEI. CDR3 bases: TGTGCCAGCAGTGGAGAGAGGGAGTCCAATGAGCAGTTCTTC. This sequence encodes CASSGERESNEQFF.

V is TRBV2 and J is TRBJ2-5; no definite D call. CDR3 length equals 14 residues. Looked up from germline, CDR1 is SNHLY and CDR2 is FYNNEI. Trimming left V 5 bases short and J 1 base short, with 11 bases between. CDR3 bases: TGTGCCAGCAGTTGGCAGGCTCCCCAAGAGACCCAGTACTTC. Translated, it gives CASSWQAPQETQYF.